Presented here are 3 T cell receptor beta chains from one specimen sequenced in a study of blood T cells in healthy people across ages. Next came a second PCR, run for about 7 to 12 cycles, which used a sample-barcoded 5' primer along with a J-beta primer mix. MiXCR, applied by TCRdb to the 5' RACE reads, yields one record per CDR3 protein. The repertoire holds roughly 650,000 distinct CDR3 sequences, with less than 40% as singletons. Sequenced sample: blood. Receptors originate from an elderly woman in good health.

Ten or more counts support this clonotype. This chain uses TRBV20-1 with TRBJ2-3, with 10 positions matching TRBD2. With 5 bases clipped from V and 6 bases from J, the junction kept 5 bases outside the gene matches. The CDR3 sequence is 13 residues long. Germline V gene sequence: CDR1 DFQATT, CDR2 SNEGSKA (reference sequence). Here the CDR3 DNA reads TGCAGTGCTGCCAGCGGGGGGGCGGATACGCAGTATTTT. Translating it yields CSAASGGADTQYF.

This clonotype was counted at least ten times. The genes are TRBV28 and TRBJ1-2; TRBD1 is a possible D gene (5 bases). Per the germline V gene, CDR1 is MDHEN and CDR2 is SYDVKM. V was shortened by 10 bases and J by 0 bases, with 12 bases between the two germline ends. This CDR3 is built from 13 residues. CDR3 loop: CATRDGSNYGYTF. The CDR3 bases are TGTGCCACCCGGGACGGGTCTAACTATGGCTACACCTTC.

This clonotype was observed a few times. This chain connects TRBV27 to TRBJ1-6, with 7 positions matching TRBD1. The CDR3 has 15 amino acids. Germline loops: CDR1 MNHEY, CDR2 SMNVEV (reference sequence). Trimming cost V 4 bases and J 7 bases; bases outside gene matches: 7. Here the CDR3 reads CASSSRQGENSPLHF. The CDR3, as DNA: TGTGCCAGCAGTTCACGACAGGGAGAAAATTCACCCCTCCACTTT.